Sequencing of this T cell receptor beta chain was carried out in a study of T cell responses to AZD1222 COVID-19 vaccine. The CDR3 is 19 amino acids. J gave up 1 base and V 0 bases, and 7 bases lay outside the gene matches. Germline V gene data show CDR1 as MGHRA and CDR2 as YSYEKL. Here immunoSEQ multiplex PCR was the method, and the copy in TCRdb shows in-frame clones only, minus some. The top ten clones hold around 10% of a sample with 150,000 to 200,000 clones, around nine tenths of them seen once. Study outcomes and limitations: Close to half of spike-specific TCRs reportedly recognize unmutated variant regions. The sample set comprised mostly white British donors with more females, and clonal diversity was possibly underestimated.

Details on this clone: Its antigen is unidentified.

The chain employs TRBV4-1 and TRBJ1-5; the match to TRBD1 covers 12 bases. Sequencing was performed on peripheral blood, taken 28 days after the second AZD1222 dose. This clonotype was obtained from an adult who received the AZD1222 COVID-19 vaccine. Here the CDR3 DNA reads TGCGCCAGCAGCCAAGATCTCGGGACAGGGGGCTTAAGCAATCAGCCCCAGCATTTT. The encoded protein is CASSQDLGTGGLSNQPQHF.